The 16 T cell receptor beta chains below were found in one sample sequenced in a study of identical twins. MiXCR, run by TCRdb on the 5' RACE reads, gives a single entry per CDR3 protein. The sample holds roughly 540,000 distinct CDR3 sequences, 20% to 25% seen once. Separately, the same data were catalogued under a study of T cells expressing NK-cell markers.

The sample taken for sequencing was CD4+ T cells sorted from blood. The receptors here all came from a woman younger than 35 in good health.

The CDR3 DNA reads TGCGCCAGCTTGACGGCAGCCACAACCTACGAGCAGTACTTC. Its protein product is CASLTAATTYEQYF. The chain carries TRBV5-1 and TRBJ2-7; unclear D gene. V was pared by 7 bases and J by 2 bases, with 16 bases between. This CDR3 spans 14 amino acids. The germline gives CDR1 SGHRS, CDR2 YFSETQ.

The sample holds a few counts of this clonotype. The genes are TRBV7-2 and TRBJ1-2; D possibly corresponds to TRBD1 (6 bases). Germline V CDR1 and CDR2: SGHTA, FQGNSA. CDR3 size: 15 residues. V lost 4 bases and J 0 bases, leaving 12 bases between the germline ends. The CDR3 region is CASSSHRAPNYGYTF. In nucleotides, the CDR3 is TGTGCCAGCAGCTCGCACAGGGCTCCTAACTATGGCTACACCTTC. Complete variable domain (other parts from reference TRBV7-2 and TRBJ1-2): GAGVSQSPSNKVTEKGKDVELRCDPISGHTALYWYRQSLGQGLEFLIYFQGNSAPDKSGLPSDRFSAERTGGSVSTLTIQRTQQEDSAVYLCASSSHRAPNYGYTFGSGTRLTVV.

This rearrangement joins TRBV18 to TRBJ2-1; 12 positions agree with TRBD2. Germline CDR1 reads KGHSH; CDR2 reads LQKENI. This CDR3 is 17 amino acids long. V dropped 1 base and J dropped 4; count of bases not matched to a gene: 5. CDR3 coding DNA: TGTGCCAGCTCACCACTACCTCTAGCGGGGGGGTACAATGAGCAGTTCTTC. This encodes CASSPLPLAGGYNEQFF.

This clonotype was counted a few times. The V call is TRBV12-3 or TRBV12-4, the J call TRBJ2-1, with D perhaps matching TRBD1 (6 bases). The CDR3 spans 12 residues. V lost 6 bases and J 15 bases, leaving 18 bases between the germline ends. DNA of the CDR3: TGTGCCAGCAGACCGGCAGGGGTCGGTGGGTTCTTC. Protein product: CASRPAGVGGFF.

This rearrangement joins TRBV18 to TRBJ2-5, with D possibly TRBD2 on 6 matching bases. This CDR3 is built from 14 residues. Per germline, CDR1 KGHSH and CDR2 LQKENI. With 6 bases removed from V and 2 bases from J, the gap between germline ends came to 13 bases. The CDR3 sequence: CASSPGLKQETQYF. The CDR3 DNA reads TGTGCCAGCTCTCCGGGACTTAAGCAAGAGACCCAGTACTTC.

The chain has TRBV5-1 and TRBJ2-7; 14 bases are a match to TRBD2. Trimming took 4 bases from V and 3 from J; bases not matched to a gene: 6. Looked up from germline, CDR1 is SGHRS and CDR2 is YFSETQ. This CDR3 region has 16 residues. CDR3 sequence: CASSQGLAGAGYEQYF. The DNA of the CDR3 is TGCGCCAGCAGCCAGGGACTAGCGGGGGCCGGCTACGAGCAGTACTTC.

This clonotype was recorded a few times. CDR3 protein: CASSWTTSGTGELFF. DNA for the CDR3: TGTGCCAGCAGCTGGACTACTTCGGGCACCGGGGAGCTGTTTTTT. The chain joins TRBV7-2 to TRBJ2-2; D is possibly TRBD2 (6 bases). CDR3 length: 15 residues. Germline V lookup: CDR1 SGHTA, CDR2 FQGNSA. V lost 4 bases and J 4 bases, leaving 13 bases between the germline ends.

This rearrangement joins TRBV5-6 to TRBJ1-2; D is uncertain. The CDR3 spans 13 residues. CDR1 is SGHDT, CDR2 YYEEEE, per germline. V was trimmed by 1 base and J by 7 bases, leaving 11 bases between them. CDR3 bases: TGTGCCAGCAGCTTGATGGGTCCCACTGGCTACACCTTC. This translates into CASSLMGPTGYTF.

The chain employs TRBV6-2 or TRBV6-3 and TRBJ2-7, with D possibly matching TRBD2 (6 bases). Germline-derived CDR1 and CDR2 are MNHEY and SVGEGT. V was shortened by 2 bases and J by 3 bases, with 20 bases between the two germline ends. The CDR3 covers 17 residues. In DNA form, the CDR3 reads TGTGCCAGCAGTTACGGGCGGCGGGGACTCGCTTTCTACGAGCAGTACTTC. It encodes CASSYGRRGLAFYEQYF.

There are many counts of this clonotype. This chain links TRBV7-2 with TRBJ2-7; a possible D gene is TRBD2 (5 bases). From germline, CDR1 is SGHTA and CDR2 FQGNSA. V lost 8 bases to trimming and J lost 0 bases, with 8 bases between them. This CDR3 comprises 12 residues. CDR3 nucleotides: TGTGCCAGCGCGGGCGGCTCCTACGAGCAGTACTTC. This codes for CASAGGSYEQYF.

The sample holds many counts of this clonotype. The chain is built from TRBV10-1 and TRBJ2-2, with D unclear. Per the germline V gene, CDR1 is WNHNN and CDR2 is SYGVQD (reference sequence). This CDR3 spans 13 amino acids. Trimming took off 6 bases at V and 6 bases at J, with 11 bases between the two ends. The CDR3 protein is CASSPNLAGELFF. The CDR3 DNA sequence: TGCGCCAGCAGCCCAAATCTGGCCGGGGAGCTGTTTTTT.

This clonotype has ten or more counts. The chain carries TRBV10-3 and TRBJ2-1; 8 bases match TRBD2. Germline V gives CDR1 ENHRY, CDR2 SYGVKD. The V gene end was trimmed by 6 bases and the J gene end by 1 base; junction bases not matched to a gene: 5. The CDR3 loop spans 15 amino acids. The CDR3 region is CAIRRGDTSYNEQFF. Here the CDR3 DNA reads TGTGCCATCAGGCGGGGGGACACTTCCTACAATGAGCAGTTCTTC.

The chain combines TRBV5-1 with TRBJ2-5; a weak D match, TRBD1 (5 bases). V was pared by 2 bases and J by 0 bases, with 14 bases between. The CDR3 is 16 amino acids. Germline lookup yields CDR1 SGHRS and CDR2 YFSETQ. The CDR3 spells CASSFPMGRYQETQYF. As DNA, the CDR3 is TGCGCCAGCAGCTTTCCTATGGGGCGGTACCAAGAGACCCAGTACTTC.

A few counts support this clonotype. This CDR3 is CASKLQGAGSYEQYF. The CDR3 nucleotides read TGTGCCAGCAAACTTCAGGGGGCGGGTTCCTACGAGCAGTACTTC. The chain links TRBV6-1 to TRBJ2-7; 8 nucleotides align to TRBD1. The CDR3 totals 15 residues. CDR1 MNHNS and CDR2 SASEGT come from the germline V gene. V lost 7 bases to trimming and J lost 1 base; unmatched junction nucleotides: 9.

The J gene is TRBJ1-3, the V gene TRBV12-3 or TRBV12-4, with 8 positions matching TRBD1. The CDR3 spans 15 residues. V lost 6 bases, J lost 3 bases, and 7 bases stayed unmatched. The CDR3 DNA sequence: TGTGCCAGCAGCCAGGGGGCTTCTAGTGGAAACACCATATATTTT. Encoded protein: CASSQGASSGNTIYF.

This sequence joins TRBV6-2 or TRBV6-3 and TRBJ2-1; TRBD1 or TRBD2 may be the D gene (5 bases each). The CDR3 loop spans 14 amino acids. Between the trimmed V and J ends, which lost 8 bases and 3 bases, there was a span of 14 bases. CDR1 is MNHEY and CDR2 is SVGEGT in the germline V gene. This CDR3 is CASRRDVGYNEQFF. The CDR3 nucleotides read TGTGCCAGCCGCCGGGACGTAGGCTACAATGAGCAGTTCTTC.